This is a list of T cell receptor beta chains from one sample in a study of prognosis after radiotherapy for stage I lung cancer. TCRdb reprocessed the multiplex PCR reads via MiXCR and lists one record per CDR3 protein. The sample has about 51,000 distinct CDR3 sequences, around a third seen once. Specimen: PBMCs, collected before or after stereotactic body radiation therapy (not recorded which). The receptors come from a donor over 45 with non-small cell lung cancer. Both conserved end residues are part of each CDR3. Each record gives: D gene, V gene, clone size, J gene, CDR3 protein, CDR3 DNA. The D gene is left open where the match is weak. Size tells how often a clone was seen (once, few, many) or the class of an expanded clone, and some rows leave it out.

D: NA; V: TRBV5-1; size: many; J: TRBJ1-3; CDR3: CASSPDISGNTIYF; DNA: TGCGCCAGCAGCCCGGACATCTCTGGAAACACCATATATTTT
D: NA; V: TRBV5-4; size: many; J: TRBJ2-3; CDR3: CASSFGVQFSSTDTQYF; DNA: TGTGCCAGCAGCTTTGGGGTCCAATTTTCTAGCACAGATACGCAGTATTTT
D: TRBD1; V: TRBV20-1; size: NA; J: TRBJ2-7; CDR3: CSARDSGQGSYEQYF; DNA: TGCAGTGCTAGGGATTCGGGACAGGGGTCTTACGAGCAGTACTTC
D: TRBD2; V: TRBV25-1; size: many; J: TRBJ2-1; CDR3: CASKGLALHEQFF; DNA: TGTGCCAGCAAGGGACTAGCGTTGCATGAGCAGTTCTTC
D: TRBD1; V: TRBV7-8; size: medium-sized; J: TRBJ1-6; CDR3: CASSQSGTGYNSPLHF; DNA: TGTGCCAGCAGCCAATCCGGGACAGGGTATAATTCACCCCTCCACTTT
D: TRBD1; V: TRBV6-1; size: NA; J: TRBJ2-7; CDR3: CASSLRQGGNYEQYF; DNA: TGTGCCAGCAGCCTAAGACAGGGTGGAAACTACGAGCAGTACTTC
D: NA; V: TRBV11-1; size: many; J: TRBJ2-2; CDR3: CASSLQLNTGELFF; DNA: TGTGCCAGCAGCTTACAACTGAACACCGGGGAGCTGTTTTTT
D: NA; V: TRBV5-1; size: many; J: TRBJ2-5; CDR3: CASSIAVQETQYF; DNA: TGCGCCAGCAGCATAGCTGTGCAAGAGACCCAGTACTTC
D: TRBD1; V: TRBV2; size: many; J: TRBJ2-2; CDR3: CASRTGGGTGELFF; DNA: TGTGCCAGCAGAACAGGGGGCGGGACCGGGGAGCTGTTTTTT
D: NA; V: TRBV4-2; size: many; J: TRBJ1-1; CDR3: CASSQEVGAGYIEAFF; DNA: TGTGCCAGCAGCCAAGAAGTGGGGGCCGGGTACATTGAAGCTTTCTTT
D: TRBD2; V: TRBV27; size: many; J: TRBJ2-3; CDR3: CASSLIEGGRYTQYF; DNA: TGTGCCAGCAGTTTAATTGAGGGAGGGCGTTATACGCAGTATTTT
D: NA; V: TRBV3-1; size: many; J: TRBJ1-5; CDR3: CASSQDLQGQPQHF; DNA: TGTGCCAGCAGCCAAGACCTCCAGGGTCAGCCCCAGCATTTT
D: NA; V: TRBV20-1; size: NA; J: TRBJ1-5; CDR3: CSARLHNQPQHF; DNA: TGCAGTGCTCGGCTGCACAATCAGCCCCAGCATTTT
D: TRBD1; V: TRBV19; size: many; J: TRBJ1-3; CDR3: CASSVDRGPGNTIYF; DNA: TGTGCCAGTAGCGTCGACAGGGGGCCTGGAAACACCATATATTTT
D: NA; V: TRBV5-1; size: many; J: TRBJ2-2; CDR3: CASSLGQRAGDTGELFF; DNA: TGCGCCAGCAGCTTGGGCCAGCGGGCCGGGGACACCGGGGAGCTGTTTTTT
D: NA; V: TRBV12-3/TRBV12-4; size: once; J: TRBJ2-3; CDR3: CASRLAGVGTDTQYF; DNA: TGTGCCAGCAGGTTAGCTGGAGTCGGCACAGATACGCAGTATTTT
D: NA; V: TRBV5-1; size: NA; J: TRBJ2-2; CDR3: CASSFDTVGELFF; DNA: TGCGCCAGCAGCTTTGATACCGTCGGGGAGCTGTTTTTT
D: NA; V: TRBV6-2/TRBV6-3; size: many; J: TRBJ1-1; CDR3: CASSYAGYEAFF; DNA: TGTGCCAGCAGTTACGCAGGGTATGAAGCTTTCTTT
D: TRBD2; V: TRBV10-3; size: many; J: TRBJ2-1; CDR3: CAIRASGRSRDNEQFF; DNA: TGTGCCATCAGGGCTAGCGGGAGGTCGAGGGACAATGAGCAGTTCTTC
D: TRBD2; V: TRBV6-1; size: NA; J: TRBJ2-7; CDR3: CASSAGLVCSYEQYF; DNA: TGTGCCAGCAGTGCCGGACTAGTGTGCTCCTACGAGCAGTACTTC
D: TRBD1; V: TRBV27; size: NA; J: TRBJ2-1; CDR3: CASSKGASYNEQFF; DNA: TGTGCCAGCAGTAAGGGGGCCTCCTACAATGAGCAGTTCTTC
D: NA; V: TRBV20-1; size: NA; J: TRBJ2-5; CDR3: CSAPGGRYVKETQYF; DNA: TGCAGTGCTCCAGGTGGACGGTACGTTAAAGAGACCCAGTACTTC
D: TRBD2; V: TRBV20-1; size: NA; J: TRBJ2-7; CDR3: CSARTSGRGYEQYF; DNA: TGCAGTGCTAGAACTAGCGGGAGGGGGTACGAGCAGTACTTC
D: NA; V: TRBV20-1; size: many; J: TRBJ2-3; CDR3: CSARAVGTDTQYF; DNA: TGCAGTGCTAGAGCCGTAGGCACAGATACGCAGTATTTT
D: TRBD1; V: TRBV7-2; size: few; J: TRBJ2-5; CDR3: CASSSLGQTGETQYF; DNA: TGTGCCAGCAGCTCCCTGGGACAGACTGGAGAGACCCAGTACTTC
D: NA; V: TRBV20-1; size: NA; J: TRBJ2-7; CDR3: CSAVGTEARKYF; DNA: TGCAGTGCAGTCGGGACCGAGGCCCGCAAGTACTTC
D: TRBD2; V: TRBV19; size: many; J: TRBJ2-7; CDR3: CASRSSLAGAYEQYF; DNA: TGTGCCAGTAGATCCTCTTTAGCGGGAGCCTACGAGCAGTACTTC
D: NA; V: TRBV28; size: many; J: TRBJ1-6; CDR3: CASSNPTNHSPLHF; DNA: TGTGCCAGCAGTAATCCAACGAACCATTCACCCCTCCACTTT
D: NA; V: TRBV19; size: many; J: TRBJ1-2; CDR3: CASSRGGFGYTF; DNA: TGTGCCAGTAGTCGTGGAGGTTTCGGCTACACCTTC
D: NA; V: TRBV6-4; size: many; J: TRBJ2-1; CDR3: CASSVDSRSYNEQFF; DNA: TGTGCCAGCAGTGTAGATAGCAGGTCCTACAATGAGCAGTTCTTC
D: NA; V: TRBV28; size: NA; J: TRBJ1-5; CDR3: CASSFRLGQDNQPQHF; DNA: TGTGCCAGCAGTTTTAGGTTGGGGCAGGACAATCAGCCCCAGCATTTT
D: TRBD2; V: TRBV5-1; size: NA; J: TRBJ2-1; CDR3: CASSFLAVAGNEQFF; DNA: TGCGCCAGCAGCTTCCTAGCGGTAGCCGGTAATGAGCAGTTCTTC
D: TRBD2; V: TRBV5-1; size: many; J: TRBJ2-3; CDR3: CASNPPGSGTTDTQYF; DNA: TGCGCCAGCAACCCGCCGGGTAGCGGGACGACAGATACGCAGTATTTT
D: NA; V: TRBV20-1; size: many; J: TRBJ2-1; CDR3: CSARNNEQFF; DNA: TGCAGTGCTAGAAACAATGAGCAGTTCTTC
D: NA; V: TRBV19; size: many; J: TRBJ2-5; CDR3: CASSGGGRETQYF; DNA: TGTGCCAGTAGTGGAGGGGGCAGAGAGACCCAGTACTTC
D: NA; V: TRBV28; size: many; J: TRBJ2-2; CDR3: CASSSQTSTGELFF; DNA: TGTGCCAGCAGTTCGCAGACTAGTACCGGGGAGCTGTTTTTT